This note documents a single T cell receptor beta chain sequence. The source of the sample is a study of blood T cell repertoires in COVID-19. In the study overall: COVID-19 samples collected from the United States, Italy and Spain covered acute and convalescent phases.

V gave up 3 bases and J gave up 5 bases, with 13 bases separating them. CDR3 length equals 14 residues. Germline assignment: CDR1 MDHEN and CDR2 SYDVKM. In the source study's methods: Amplified reference gene primers provided the basis for estimating nucleated cell counts. TCRdb keeps only in-frame clones here, not all; method: immunoSEQ multiplex PCR. Clone size and the V and J calls come from that table; the DNA yielded D and trimming. The data hold about 170,000 clones, with about 87% observed a single time. Material for sequencing was peripheral blood. The sequence was obtained from a woman in her 50s with acute or convalescent COVID-19. V and J are TRBV28 and TRBJ1-1; weak D call: TRBD1 (5 bases). The CDR3 bases are TGTGCCAGCAGTTTTGGCCAGGGTGGTACTGAAGCTTTCTTT. Amino acid sequence: CASSFGQGGTEAFF.